A single sample gave rise to the 9 T cell receptor beta chains below, sequenced in a study of molecular identifiers for immune sequencing clone quantification. TCRdb recomputed calls from the PCR reads with MiXCR, one row per CDR3 protein. The data show about 640,000 distinct CDR3 sequences, 15% to 20% seen once. Sequencing was performed on naive CD8+ T cells from blood, with Jurkat cell RNA spiked in. Subset reported: FACS-sorted CD8+CD4-CCR7+CD45RA+ naive T cells. The source is a human donor in good health. Some libraries in this study had Jurkat cell RNA spiked in.

A word on this clonotype: A much larger clone differs from this one at a single base, so this may be a read error. The J gene is TRBJ1-2, the V gene TRBV28; D gene unclear. This CDR3 comprises 11 residues. Germline V gene sequence: CDR1 MDHEN, CDR2 SYDVKM. CDR3 DNA: TGTGTCAGCAGTTTAAGTTATGGCTACACCTTC. Translating it yields CVSSLSYGYTF.

This clonotype was counted ten times or more. The V call is TRBV2, the J call TRBJ2-3; 7 nucleotides align to TRBD2. J was trimmed by 5 bases and V by 4 bases; bases with no gene match: 18. Germline CDR1 and CDR2: SNHLY and FYNNEI. The CDR3 length is 18 residues. CDR3 protein: CASSGLDRAAERGDTQYF. In DNA form, the CDR3 reads TGTGCCAGCAGTGGTCTCGACCGAGCAGCGGAGCGGGGAGATACGCAGTATTTT.

This clonotype was recorded many times. V is TRBV5-1 and J is TRBJ2-3; 8 bases align to TRBD1. V shed 0 bases, J shed 2 bases, and the junction held 11 bases outside the gene matches. From germline, CDR1 is SGHRS and CDR2 YFSETQ. There are 18 residues in the CDR3. The CDR3 sequence is CASSLVVGAGGFTDTQYF. The CDR3 bases are TGCGCCAGCAGCTTGGTGGTCGGTGCAGGGGGCTTCACAGATACGCAGTATTTT.

The chain combines TRBV2 with TRBJ1-4; the D is unclear. Germline V gene sequence: CDR1 SNHLY, CDR2 FYNNEI. V gave up 3 bases and J gave up 10 bases, with 15 bases separating them. This CDR3 is built from 14 residues. The CDR3 nucleotides are TGTGCCAGCAGTGACACCCGTGGGGATGGAAAACTGTTTTTT. This encodes CASSDTRGDGKLFF.

Points on this clonotype: This may be a read error: a much more frequent sequence differs by one nucleotide. The V gene is TRBV20-1, the J gene TRBJ2-3; D gene ambiguous. Germline CDR1 and CDR2: DFQATT and SNEGSKA (reference sequence). CDR3 length equals 10 residues. CDR3 bases: TGCAGTGCCGCCACAGATGCGCAGTATTTT. Amino acids: CSAATDAQYF.

This clonotype was recorded at least ten times. The chain has TRBV7-6 and TRBJ2-6; D remains unclear. Trimming removed 5 bases at V and 1 base at J, with 9 bases between. Germline CDR1 SGHVS, CDR2 FNYEAQ. This CDR3 spans 15 amino acids. The CDR3 loop reads CASSRTPSGANVLTF. CDR3 sequence (DNA): TGTGCCAGCAGCCGTACACCATCTGGGGCCAACGTCCTGACTTTC.

This clonotype was counted many times. V is TRBV20-1 and J is TRBJ2-7; D is undetermined. Germline V CDR1 and CDR2: DFQATT, SNEGSKA (reference sequence). The ends were cut back, 7 bases at V and 4 bases at J, with 14 bases in the middle. This CDR3 has 12 amino acids. CDR3 nucleotide sequence: TGCAGTGGTAGGGTAGACTCGTACGAGCAGTACTTC. Residues: CSGRVDSYEQYF.

This clonotype was found a few times. The V gene is TRBV7-2, the J gene TRBJ2-2; tentatively, D is TRBD2 (6 bases). CDR1 and CDR2 from the germline V gene are SGHTA and FQGNSA. Trimming removed 1 base at V and 7 bases at J, with 16 bases between. This CDR3 is 16 amino acids long. The CDR3 DNA follows: TGTGCCAGCAGCTTAGAAGGAGGGAGAGCTATCGGGGAGCTGTTTTTT. Its translation is CASSLEGGRAIGELFF.

This clonotype was observed many times. The chain joins TRBV6-1 to TRBJ1-1; D unclear. In germline, CDR1 is MNHNS, CDR2 SASEGT. The CDR3 has 14 amino acids. Trimming removed 1 base from V and 0 bases from J, with 6 bases in between. CDR3 DNA sequence: TGTGCCAGCAGTGAAGAAAAATTGAACACTGAAGCTTTCTTT. It is translated as CASSEEKLNTEAFF.